The entry below describes one T cell receptor beta chain. The CDR3 contains 16 residues. The V end lost 5 bases, the J end lost 3 bases, and 16 bases lay between the germline ends. The germline CDR1 and CDR2 sequences are MDHEN and SYDVKM. Participant ages covered about 18 to 95 years across about two dozen US areas. This entry comes from a study of blood T cell repertoires in COVID-19. The wider study: The samples span acute and convalescent COVID-19 from the United States, Italy and Spain.

Per the original data handling: Amplification of reference gene primers was used by the study to estimate nucleated cell counts. Assay used: immunoSEQ multiplex PCR; TCRdb lists only in-frame clones, some missing. The V and J calls and clone size are taken from that table; D and trimming were inferred from the DNA. The sample carries approximately 300,000 clones, about 92% recorded once. The sample consisted of PBMCs or T cells enriched from blood (not recorded which). The chain employs TRBV28 and TRBJ2-2, with a weak D call TRBD1 (6 bases). The clonotype comes from a woman in her thirties who had recovered from COVID-19. The CDR3 spells CASSPPGHGYTGELFF. CDR3 sequence (DNA): TGTGCCAGCAGTCCTCCGGGACACGGATACACCGGGGAGCTGTTTTTT. The entire variable domain, with the rest obtained from reference TRBV28 and TRBJ2-2, is as follows: DVKVTQSSRYLVKRTGEKVFLECVQDMDHENMFWYRQDPGLGLRLIYFSYDVKMKEKGDIPEGYSVSREKKERFSLILESASTNQTSMYLCASSPPGHGYTGELFFGEGSRLTVL.